The clone carrying this T cell receptor (beta chain) was seen once. The antigen remains unidentified. CDR3 length: 15 residues. V lost 1 base to trimming and J lost 2 bases; unmatched junction nucleotides: 2. The germline V gene encodes CDR1 SGHNT and CDR2 YYREEE (reference sequence). These data come from a study of OX40 agonist ivuxolimab in advanced cancers. About the study: Patients enrolled in dose escalation were diagnosed with hepatocellular carcinoma, melanoma, renal cell or head and neck cancer.

TCRdb's copy holds only in-frame clones and misses some; the assay was immunoSEQ multiplex PCR. The table lists about 50,000 clones, 75% to 85% of them singletons. Study-wide results and limits: At 0.1 to 3.0 mg/kg and by week 6, CD4+ and CD8+ T cells in the blood had expanded clonally.

Prior autoimmune disease or systemic immunosuppression barred patients. This TCR was sampled from an adult with an advanced solid tumor such as melanoma, head and neck, liver or kidney cancer. The sequencing used CD4+ or CD8+ T cells sorted from blood, collected in a trial of the OX40 agonist ivuxolimab. V usage is TRBV5-4 and J usage is TRBJ2-1; TRBD1 aligns across 8 bases. The DNA of the CDR3 is TGTGCCAGCAGCTTGAGACAGGGGACCTACAATGAGCAGTTCTTC. Its translation: CASSLRQGTYNEQFF.